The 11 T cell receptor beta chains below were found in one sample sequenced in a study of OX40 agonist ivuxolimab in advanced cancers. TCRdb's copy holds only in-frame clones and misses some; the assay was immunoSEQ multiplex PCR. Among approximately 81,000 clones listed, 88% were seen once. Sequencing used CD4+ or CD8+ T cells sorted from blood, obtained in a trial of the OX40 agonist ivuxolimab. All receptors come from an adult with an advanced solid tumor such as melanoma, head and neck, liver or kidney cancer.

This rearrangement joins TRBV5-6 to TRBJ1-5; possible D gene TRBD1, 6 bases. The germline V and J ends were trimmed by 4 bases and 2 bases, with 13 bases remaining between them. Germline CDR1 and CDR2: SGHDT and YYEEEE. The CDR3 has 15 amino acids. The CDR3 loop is CASSGTGARNQPQHF. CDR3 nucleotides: TGTGCCAGCAGCGGGACGGGGGCCCGCAATCAGCCCCAGCATTTT.

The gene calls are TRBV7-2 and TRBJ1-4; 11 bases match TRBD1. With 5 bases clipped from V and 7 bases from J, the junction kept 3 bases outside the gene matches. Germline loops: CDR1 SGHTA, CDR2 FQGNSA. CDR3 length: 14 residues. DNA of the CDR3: TGTGCCAGCAGCCTCGGGACAGGGGGTGAAAAACTGTTTTTT. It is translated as CASSLGTGGEKLFF.

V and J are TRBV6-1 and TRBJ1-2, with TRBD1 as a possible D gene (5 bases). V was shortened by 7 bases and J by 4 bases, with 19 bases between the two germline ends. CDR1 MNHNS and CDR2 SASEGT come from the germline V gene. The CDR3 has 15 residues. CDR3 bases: TGTGCCAGCACTCCAAATGGGGCAGGGAGCTATGGCTACACCTTC. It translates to CASTPNGAGSYGYTF.

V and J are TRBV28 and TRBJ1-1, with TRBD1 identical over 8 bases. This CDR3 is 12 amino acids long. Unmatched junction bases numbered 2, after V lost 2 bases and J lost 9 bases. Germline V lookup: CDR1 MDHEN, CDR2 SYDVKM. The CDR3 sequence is CASSLGQGKAFF. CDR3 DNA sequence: TGTGCCAGCAGTTTAGGACAGGGTAAAGCTTTCTTT. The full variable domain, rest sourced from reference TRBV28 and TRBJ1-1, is DVKVTQSSRYLVKRTGEKVFLECVQDMDHENMFWYRQDPGLGLRLIYFSYDVKMKEKGDIPEGYSVSREKKERFSLILESASTNQTSMYLCASSLGQGKAFFGQGTRLTVV.

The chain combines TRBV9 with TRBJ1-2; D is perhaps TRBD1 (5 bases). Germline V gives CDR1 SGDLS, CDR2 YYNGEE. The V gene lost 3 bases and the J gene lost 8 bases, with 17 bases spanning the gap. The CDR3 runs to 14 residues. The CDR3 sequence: CASSDTGTARGYTF. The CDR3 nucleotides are TGTGCCAGCAGCGATACCGGGACCGCTAGAGGCTACACCTTC.

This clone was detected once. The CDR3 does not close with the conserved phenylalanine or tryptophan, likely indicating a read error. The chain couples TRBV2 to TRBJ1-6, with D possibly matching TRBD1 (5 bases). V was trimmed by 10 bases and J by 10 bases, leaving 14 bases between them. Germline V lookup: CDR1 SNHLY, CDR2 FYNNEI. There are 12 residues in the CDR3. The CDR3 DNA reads TGTGCCACCGGGACGATCGGATCACCCCTCCACCTT. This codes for CATGTIGSPLHL.

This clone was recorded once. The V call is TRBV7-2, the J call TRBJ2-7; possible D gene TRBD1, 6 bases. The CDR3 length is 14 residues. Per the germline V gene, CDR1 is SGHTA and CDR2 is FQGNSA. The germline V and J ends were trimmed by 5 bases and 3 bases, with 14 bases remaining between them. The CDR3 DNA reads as TGTGCCAGCAGCCTTGGACAGCCGCTCTACGAGCAGTACTTC. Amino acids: CASSLGQPLYEQYF.

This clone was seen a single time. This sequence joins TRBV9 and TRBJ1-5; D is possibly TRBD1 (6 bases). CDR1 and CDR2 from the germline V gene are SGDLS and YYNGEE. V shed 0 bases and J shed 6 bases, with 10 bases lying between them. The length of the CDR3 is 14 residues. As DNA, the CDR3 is TGTGCCAGCAGCGTAGCAGGGGCTGGTCAGCCCCAGCATTTT. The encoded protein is CASSVAGAGQPQHF.

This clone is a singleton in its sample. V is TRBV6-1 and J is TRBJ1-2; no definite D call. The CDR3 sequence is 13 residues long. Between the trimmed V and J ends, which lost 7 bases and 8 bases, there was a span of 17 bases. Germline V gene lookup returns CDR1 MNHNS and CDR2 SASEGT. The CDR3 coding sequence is TGTGCCAGCACCACGGCGGGAATGAAAGGCTACACCTTC. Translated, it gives CASTTAGMKGYTF.

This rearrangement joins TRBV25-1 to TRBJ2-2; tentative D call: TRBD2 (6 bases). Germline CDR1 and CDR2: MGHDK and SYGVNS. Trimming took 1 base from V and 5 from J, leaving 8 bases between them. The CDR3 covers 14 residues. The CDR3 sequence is CASSESGGTGELFF. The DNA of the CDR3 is TGTGCCAGCAGTGAATCCGGGGGAACCGGGGAGCTGTTTTTT.

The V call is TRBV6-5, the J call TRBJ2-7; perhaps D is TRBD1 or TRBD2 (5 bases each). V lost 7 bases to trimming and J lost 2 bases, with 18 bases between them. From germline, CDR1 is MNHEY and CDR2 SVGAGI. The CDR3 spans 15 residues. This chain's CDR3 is CASIPLGTDAYEQYF. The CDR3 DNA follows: TGTGCCAGCATTCCGCTCGGGACGGATGCCTACGAGCAGTACTTC.